One sample yielded the 17 T cell receptor beta chains listed below, sequenced in a study of T cells after yellow fever vaccination. TCRdb processed the 5' RACE reads anew with MiXCR; each CDR3 protein has one entry. This table has 14,000 or so distinct CDR3 sequences, 7.3% appearing once. The sequencing here drew on PBMCs, either bulk or a sorted T-cell subset (CD4+, CD8+, memory, or dextramer-sorted; not recorded which), taken on the day of the yellow fever booster vaccination. Receptors originate from a man aged 18-30 years who received the YFV17D yellow fever vaccine.

This clonotype was recorded many times. CDR3 sequence (DNA): TGCGCCAGCAGCCCAGTCTGGGGGGGGTCGGGAAACACCATATATTTT. Its translation is CASSPVWGGSGNTIYF. The chain uses TRBV4-1 and TRBJ1-3, with D possibly matching TRBD1 (5 bases). The CDR3 extends over 16 amino acids. V was trimmed by 4 bases and J by 4 bases, leaving 17 bases between them. Looked up from germline, CDR1 is MGHRA and CDR2 is YSYEKL.

This clonotype was seen many times. The genes are TRBV7-2 and TRBJ1-2, with D possibly TRBD1 on 5 matching bases. Looked up from germline, CDR1 is SGHTA and CDR2 is FQGNSA. The CDR3 extends over 14 amino acids. V lost 1 base and J 6 bases, leaving 12 bases between the germline ends. The CDR3 DNA follows: TGTGCCAGCAGCTTAGTGGGCAGGGCTGATGGCTACACCTTC. Encoded protein: CASSLVGRADGYTF.

This clonotype was observed many times. The rearrangement links TRBV24-1 to TRBJ2-1, with D tentatively TRBD2 (6 bases). CDR3 length equals 12 residues. Germline assignment: CDR1 KGHDR and CDR2 SFDVKD. V lost 2 bases and J lost 15, with 13 bases in between. CDR3 region: CATSDWEDWRFF. CDR3 DNA: TGTGCCACCAGTGATTGGGAGGATTGGCGGTTCTTC.

This clonotype was observed at least ten times. This chain connects TRBV5-6 to TRBJ1-4; 7 bases line up with TRBD1. The CDR3 sequence is 16 residues long. V shed 4 bases and J 4 bases; nucleotides not matched to a gene: 10. From germline, CDR1 is SGHDT and CDR2 YYEEEE. The DNA of the CDR3 is TGTGCCAGCAGCCTCTTACAGGGGCAACTTAATGAAAAACTGTTTTTT. Translated, it gives CASSLLQGQLNEKLFF.

At least ten counts were recorded for this clonotype. The J gene is TRBJ2-1, the V gene TRBV4-1, with 7 positions matching TRBD2. From germline, CDR1 is MGHRA and CDR2 YSYEKL. This CDR3 has 12 residues. V lost 4 bases to trimming and J lost 8 bases; unmatched junction nucleotides: 2. The CDR3 loop reads CASSPTSHEQFF. The DNA of the CDR3 is TGCGCCAGCAGCCCGACTAGCCATGAGCAGTTCTTC.

The sample holds many counts of this clonotype. The chain links TRBV7-2 to TRBJ2-1; 8 positions agree with TRBD2. V lost 6 bases, J lost 3 bases, and 10 bases stayed unmatched. Per the germline V gene, CDR1 is SGHTA and CDR2 is FQGNSA. The CDR3 spans 16 residues. The DNA of the CDR3 is TGTGCCAGCAGACCCCTCAGCGGGGGCGGCTACAATGAGCAGTTCTTC. Its protein is CASRPLSGGGYNEQFF. Full variable domain (rest looked up from reference TRBV7-2 and TRBJ2-1): GAGVSQSPSNKVTEKGKDVELRCDPISGHTALYWYRQSLGQGLEFLIYFQGNSAPDKSGLPSDRFSAERTGGSVSTLTIQRTQQEDSAVYLCASRPLSGGGYNEQFFGPGTRLTVL.

This clonotype appeared many times. The gene calls are TRBV19 and TRBJ1-1; D is uncertain. The CDR3 has 14 amino acids. The V gene's germline CDR1 is LNHDA and CDR2 SQIVND (reference sequence). The ends were cut back, 3 bases at V and 3 bases at J, with 11 bases in the middle. CDR3 region: CASSMWVADTEAFF. The CDR3 DNA reads as TGTGCCAGTAGTATGTGGGTAGCGGACACTGAAGCTTTCTTT.

This clonotype was picked up many times. The chain is built from TRBV5-4 and TRBJ2-7; TRBD1 matches 7 bases. Germline CDR1 and CDR2: SGHNT and YYREEE (reference sequence). J gave up 7 bases and V 4 bases, and 14 bases lay outside the gene matches. The CDR3 totals 15 residues. CDR3 sequence: CASSPWDSPPREQYV. The CDR3, as DNA: TGTGCCAGCAGCCCTTGGGACAGCCCGCCTCGGGAGCAGTACGTC.

Judged by abundance, this clonotype is medium-sized. This chain connects TRBV29-1 to TRBJ1-2, with 7 bases identical to TRBD1. With 7 bases clipped from V and 8 bases from J, the junction kept 10 bases outside the gene matches. CDR1 is SQVTM, CDR2 ANQGSEA, per germline. The CDR3 length is 12 residues. CDR3 nucleotide sequence: TGCAGCGGCACAGGGGCCTCAAGGGGCTACACCTTC. Translated, it gives CSGTGASRGYTF.

This clonotype was seen repeatedly, ten times or more. The CDR3 spells CASSVGGPGDRNTEAFF. In nucleotides, the CDR3 is TGTGCCAGCAGCGTAGGAGGTCCCGGGGACAGAAACACTGAAGCTTTCTTT. The chain carries TRBV9 and TRBJ1-1, with 7 bases matching TRBD1. Germline V lookup: CDR1 SGDLS, CDR2 YYNGEE. Trimming cost V 0 bases and J 2 bases; bases outside gene matches: 10. The CDR3 contains 17 residues. The full variable domain, rest sourced from reference TRBV9 and TRBJ1-1, is DSGVTQTPKHLITATGQRVTLRCSPRSGDLSVYWYQQSLDQGLQFLIQYYNGEERAKGNILERFSAQQFPDLHSELNLSSLELGDSALYFCASSVGGPGDRNTEAFFGQGTRLTVV.

Ten or more counts support this clonotype. This chain uses TRBV12-3 or TRBV12-4 with TRBJ1-6, with 9 bases that match TRBD1. After removal of 6 bases from V and 14 bases from J, the junction contained 23 bases not matched to a gene. The length of the CDR3 is 18 residues. The CDR3 region has the DNA TGTGCCAGCAGCACCCTGCCCCGGGGACAGGGAATGGGATCCTCCCTCCACTTT. Protein: CASSTLPRGQGMGSSLHF.

The table lists this clonotype with many counts. The rearrangement links TRBV10-3 to TRBJ2-3; D gene unclear. The CDR3 is 13 amino acids. V shed 7 bases and J shed 5 bases, with 13 bases lying between them. The germline V gene encodes CDR1 ENHRY and CDR2 SYGVKD. The CDR3 nucleotides are TGTGCCATCAAGGGCACCCAAGGAGATACGCAGTATTTT. Protein sequence: CAIKGTQGDTQYF.

This clonotype is medium-sized within its sample. The rearrangement links TRBV5-5 to TRBJ2-7, with 8 bases aligning to TRBD2. V lost 4 bases to trimming and J lost 3 bases; unmatched junction nucleotides: 6. Germline values: CDR1 SGHKS, CDR2 YYEKEE (reference sequence). The CDR3 is 14 residues long. As DNA, the CDR3 is TGTGCCAGCAGCCCGGGGGGGCGTATCTACGAGCAGTACGTC. Its translation: CASSPGGRIYEQYV.

This clonotype was counted ten times or more. The V call is TRBV20-1, the J call TRBJ1-5; no clear D gene. The germline V and J ends were trimmed by 1 base and 0 bases, with 4 bases remaining between them. This CDR3 region has 13 residues. In germline, CDR1 is DFQATT, CDR2 SNEGSKA (reference sequence). For the CDR3, the DNA is TGCAGTGCTAGAGGACATAGCAATCAGCCCCAGCATTTT. Its protein product is CSARGHSNQPQHF.

In this sample, this clonotype is medium-sized. This chain joins TRBV20-1 and TRBJ2-5, with 8 bases aligning to TRBD2. The CDR3 consists of 15 residues. J lost 4 bases, V lost 6 bases, and 13 bases had no gene match. The germline V gene has CDR1 DFQATT and CDR2 SNEGSKA (reference sequence). As DNA, the CDR3 is TGCAGTGCGTCCCCGGGACTAGTGGCGCGAGAGACCCAGTACTTC. Translation: CSASPGLVARETQYF.

This clonotype was counted ten times or more. The chain couples TRBV24-1 to TRBJ2-1, with a weak D call TRBD2 (6 bases). The V and J ends lost 4 bases and 7 bases respectively, with 13 bases between them. Germline CDR1 is KGHDR and CDR2 is SFDVKD. The CDR3 spans 14 residues. CDR3 region: CATSEPDYPNEQFF. As DNA, the CDR3 is TGTGCCACCAGTGAGCCGGACTACCCAAATGAGCAGTTCTTC.

This clonotype rates as medium-sized (0.01 to 0.1%). The chain recombines TRBV5-5 with TRBJ1-3, with D perhaps TRBD1 (5 bases). The germline V and J ends were trimmed by 4 bases and 6 bases, with 14 bases remaining between them. The CDR3 consists of 14 residues. The germline CDR1 and CDR2 sequences are SGHKS and YYEKEE (reference sequence). The CDR3 nucleotides are TGTGCCAGCAGCCGGCCGGGGCCGGAAAACACCATATATTTT. Its protein is CASSRPGPENTIYF.